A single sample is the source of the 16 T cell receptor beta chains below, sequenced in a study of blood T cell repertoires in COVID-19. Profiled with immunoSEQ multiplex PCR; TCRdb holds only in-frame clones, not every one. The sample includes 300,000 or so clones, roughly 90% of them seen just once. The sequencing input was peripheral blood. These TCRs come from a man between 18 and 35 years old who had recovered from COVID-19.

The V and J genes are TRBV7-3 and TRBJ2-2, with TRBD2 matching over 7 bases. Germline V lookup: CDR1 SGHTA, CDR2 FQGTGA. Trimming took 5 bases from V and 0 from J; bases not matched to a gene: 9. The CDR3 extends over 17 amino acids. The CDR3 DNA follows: TGTGCCAGCAGCCCCCAATTGAGCGGGGCGAACACCGGGGAGCTGTTTTTT. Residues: CASSPQLSGANTGELFF.

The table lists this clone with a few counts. The CDR3 DNA sequence: TGTGCCAGCAGTGAACCCTTGGGAGCCGTGAGCACTGAAGCTTTCTTT. It encodes CASSEPLGAVSTEAFF. The chain couples TRBV6-1 to TRBJ1-1; no clear D. Germline-derived CDR1 and CDR2 are MNHNS and SASEGT. The CDR3 is 16 amino acids. The V and J ends lost 2 bases and 4 bases respectively, with 17 bases between them.

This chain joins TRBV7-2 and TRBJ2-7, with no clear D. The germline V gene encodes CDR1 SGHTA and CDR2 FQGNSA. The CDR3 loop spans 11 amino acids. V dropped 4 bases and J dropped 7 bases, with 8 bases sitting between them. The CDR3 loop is CASSSIGEQYF. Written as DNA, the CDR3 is TGTGCCAGCAGCTCAATCGGGGAGCAGTACTTC.

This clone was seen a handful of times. CDR3 region: CASSLGQGASNSPLHF. DNA of the CDR3: TGTGCCAGCAGCTTAGGGCAGGGGGCTTCTAATTCACCCCTCCACTTT. V is TRBV7-8 and J is TRBJ1-6, with 8 bases matching TRBD1. V gave up 1 base and J gave up 6 bases; unmatched junction bases: 5. The CDR3 covers 16 residues. Germline V lookup: CDR1 SGHVS, CDR2 FQNEAQ. Variable domain in full (rest from reference TRBV7-8 and TRBJ1-6): GAGVSQSPRYKVAKRGQDVALRCDPISGHVSLFWYQQALGQGPEFLTYFQNEAQLDKSGLPSDRFFAERPEGSVSTLKIQRTQQEDSAVYLCASSLGQGASNSPLHFGNGTRLTVT.

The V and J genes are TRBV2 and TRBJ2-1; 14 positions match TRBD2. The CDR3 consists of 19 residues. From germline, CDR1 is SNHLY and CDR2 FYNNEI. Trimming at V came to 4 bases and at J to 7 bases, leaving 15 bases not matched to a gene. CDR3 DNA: TGTGCCAGCAGTGGCCCGGGACTAGCGGGAGCCCCCGATTGGAATGAGCAGTTCTTC. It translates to CASSGPGLAGAPDWNEQFF.

The CDR3 region has the DNA TGCGCCAGCAGCCAAGAGGGCAGCGGACTTTATGGCTACACCTTC. Translation gives CASSQEGSGLYGYTF. This chain joins TRBV4-1 and TRBJ1-2; no clear D gene. Trimming took off 0 bases at V and 5 bases at J, with 13 bases between the two ends. The V gene's germline CDR1 is MGHRA and CDR2 YSYEKL. The CDR3 sequence is 15 residues long.

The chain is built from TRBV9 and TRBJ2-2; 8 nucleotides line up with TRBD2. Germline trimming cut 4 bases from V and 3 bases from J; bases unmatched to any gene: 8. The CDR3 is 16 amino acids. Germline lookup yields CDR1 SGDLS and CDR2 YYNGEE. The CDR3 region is CASSSPGGPDTGELFF. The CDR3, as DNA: TGTGCCAGCAGCTCCCCGGGGGGGCCGGACACCGGGGAGCTGTTTTTT.

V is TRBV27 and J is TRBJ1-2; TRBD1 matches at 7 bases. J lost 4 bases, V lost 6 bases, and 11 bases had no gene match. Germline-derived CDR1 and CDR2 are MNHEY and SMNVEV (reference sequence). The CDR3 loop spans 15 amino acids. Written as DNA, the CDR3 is TGTGCCAGCAGGGGAATTACAGGGGACTCCTATGGCTACACCTTC. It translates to CASRGITGDSYGYTF.

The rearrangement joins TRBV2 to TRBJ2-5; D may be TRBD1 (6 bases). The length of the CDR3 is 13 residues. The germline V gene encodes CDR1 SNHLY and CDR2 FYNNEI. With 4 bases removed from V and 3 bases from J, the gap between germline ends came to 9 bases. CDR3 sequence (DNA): TGTGCCAGCAGTGTTTACAGGGAAGAGACCCAGTACTTC. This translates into CASSVYREETQYF.

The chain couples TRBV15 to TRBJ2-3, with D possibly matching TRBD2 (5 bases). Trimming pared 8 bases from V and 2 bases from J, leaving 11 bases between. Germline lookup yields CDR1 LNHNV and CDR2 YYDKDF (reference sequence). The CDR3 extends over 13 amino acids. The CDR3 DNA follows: TGTGCCACCTGCCGGGAATACACAGATACGCAGTATTTT. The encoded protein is CATCREYTDTQYF.

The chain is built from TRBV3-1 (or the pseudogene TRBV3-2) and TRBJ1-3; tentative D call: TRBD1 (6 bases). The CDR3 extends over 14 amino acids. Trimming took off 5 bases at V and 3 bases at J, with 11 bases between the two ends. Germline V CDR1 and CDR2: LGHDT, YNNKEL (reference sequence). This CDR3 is CASSSQGHGNTIYF. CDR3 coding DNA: TGTGCCAGCAGCTCGCAGGGGCATGGAAACACCATATATTTT.

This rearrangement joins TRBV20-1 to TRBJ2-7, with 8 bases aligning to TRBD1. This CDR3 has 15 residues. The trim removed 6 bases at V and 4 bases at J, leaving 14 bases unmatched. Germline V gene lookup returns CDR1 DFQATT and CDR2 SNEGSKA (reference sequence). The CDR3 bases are TGCAGTGCAAGTCAAAACGACAGGGGAGGTTACGAGCAGTACTTC. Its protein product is CSASQNDRGGYEQYF.

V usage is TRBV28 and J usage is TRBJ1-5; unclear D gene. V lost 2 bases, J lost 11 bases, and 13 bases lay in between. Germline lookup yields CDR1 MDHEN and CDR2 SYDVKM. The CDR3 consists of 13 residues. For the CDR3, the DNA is TGTGCCAGCAGTTTACTGTCCGAGGGAACCCAGCATTTT. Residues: CASSLLSEGTQHF. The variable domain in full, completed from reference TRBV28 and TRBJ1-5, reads DVKVTQSSRYLVKRTGEKVFLECVQDMDHENMFWYRQDPGLGLRLIYFSYDVKMKEKGDIPEGYSVSREKKERFSLILESASTNQTSMYLCASSLLSEGTQHFGDGTRLSIL.

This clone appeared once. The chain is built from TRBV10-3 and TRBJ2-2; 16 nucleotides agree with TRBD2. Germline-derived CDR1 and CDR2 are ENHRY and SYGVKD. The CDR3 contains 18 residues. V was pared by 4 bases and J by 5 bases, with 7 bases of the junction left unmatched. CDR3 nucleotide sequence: TGTGCCATCAGTGGGGGACTAGCGGGAGGGCCTTCGACCGGGGAGCTGTTTTTT. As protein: CAISGGLAGGPSTGELFF.

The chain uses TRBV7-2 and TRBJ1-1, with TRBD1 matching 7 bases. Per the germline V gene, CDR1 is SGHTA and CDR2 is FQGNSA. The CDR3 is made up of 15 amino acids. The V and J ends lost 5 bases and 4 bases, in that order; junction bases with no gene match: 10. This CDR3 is CASSQGQYFATEAFF. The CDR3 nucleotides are TGTGCCAGCAGCCAGGGACAGTATTTCGCCACTGAAGCTTTCTTT.

CDR3 sequence reads: CASSDRGADYGYTF. The CDR3, as DNA: TGTGCCAGCAGCGACCGGGGGGCGGACTATGGCTACACCTTC. V gene TRBV6-5 combines with J gene TRBJ1-2; possible D gene TRBD1, 6 bases. V shed 6 bases and J shed 3 bases, with 14 bases lying between them. Germline values: CDR1 MNHEY, CDR2 SVGAGI. The CDR3 contains 14 residues.